The sequence of this T cell receptor (beta chain) was determined in a study of blood T cell repertoires in COVID-19. About the study: Acute and convalescent COVID-19 samples came from the United States, Italy and Spain. The analysed material was cDNA or gDNA that came from T cells, B-cell-depleted T cells, or PBMCs.

The V gene end was trimmed by 2 bases and the J gene end by 0 bases; junction bases not matched to a gene: 0. The V gene's germline CDR1 is PRHDT and CDR2 FYEKMQ (reference sequence). This CDR3 spans 16 amino acids. Original handling: It was from reference gene primer amplification that nucleated cell counts were estimated. Only in-frame clones appear in the TCRdb table, and some are missing; sequencing was by immunoSEQ multiplex PCR. Clone size and the V and J calls come from that table; the DNA yielded D and trimming. The top ten clones hold about 8% of a sample with some 150,000 clones, 80% to 90% of them seen once.

V gene TRBV13 combines with J gene TRBJ2-6, with TRBD1 matching 8 bases. The clonotype comes from a human donor with acute or convalescent COVID-19. The donor label of this sample is uncertain. What was sequenced was peripheral blood. CDR3 sequence (DNA): TGTGCCAGCAGCTTAACAGGGGGCTCTGGGGCCAACGTCCTGACTTTC. This codes for CASSLTGGSGANVLTF. The whole variable domain, remainder taken from reference TRBV13 and TRBJ2-6, is AAGVIQSPRHLIKEKRETATLKCYPIPRHDTVYWYQQGPGQDPQFLISFYEKMQSDKGSIPDRFSAQQFSDYHSELNMSSLELGDSALYFCASSLTGGSGANVLTFGAGSRLTVL.